The 32 T cell receptor beta chains below all came from one sample that was sequenced in a study of STAT5B mutations in CD4+ large granular lymphocyte leukemia. TCRdb's table, derived via immunoSEQ multiplex PCR, lists solely in-frame clones and lacks some. The sample includes 37,000 or so clones, around nine tenths seen only once; the top ten take about 3.2%. Sequencing was carried out using CD4+ T cells from blood buffy coats. The receptor set was obtained from a human donor in good health.

The CDR3 DNA follows: TGTGCCAGCAGCCCAGGGGGGGACCAAGAGACCCAGTACTTC. Amino acids: CASSPGGDQETQYF. The chain carries TRBV7-7 and TRBJ2-5; perhaps D is TRBD1 or TRBD2 (7 bases each). Germline CDR1 is SSHAT and CDR2 is FNYEAQ (reference sequence). Deletions cut 5 bases from V and 0 bases from J, with 10 bases between. CDR3 length: 14 residues.

This chain uses TRBV5-1 with TRBJ2-5, with a possible D match to TRBD1 (6 bases). Germline lookup yields CDR1 SGHRS and CDR2 YFSETQ. The ends were cut back, 0 bases at V and 5 bases at J, with 14 bases in the middle. CDR3 length: 15 residues. CDR3 protein: CASSLGGQEQETQYF. The CDR3 DNA reads TGCGCCAGCAGCTTGGGGGGGCAAGAACAGGAGACCCAGTACTTC.

The gene calls are TRBV7-2 and TRBJ2-7, with D perhaps TRBD1 (6 bases). Germline loops: CDR1 SGHTA, CDR2 FQGNSA. Trimming removed 5 bases at V and 5 bases at J, with 19 bases between. The CDR3 runs 15 residues. The chain's CDR3 is CASSLRGKIEDEQYF. In DNA form, the CDR3 reads TGTGCCAGCAGCCTGAGGGGGAAAATTGAGGACGAGCAGTACTTC.

V gene TRBV6-1 combines with J gene TRBJ1-3; tentative D call: TRBD1 (6 bases). This CDR3 is 15 amino acids long. V was cut by 7 bases and J by 0 bases, with 13 bases left in between. Germline CDR1 reads MNHNS; CDR2 reads SASEGT. CDR3 nucleotide sequence: TGTGCCAGCATTCGGGGGCCTCACTCTGGAAACACCATATATTTT. As protein: CASIRGPHSGNTIYF.

The chain is built from TRBV18 and TRBJ1-2; D is undetermined. CDR1 KGHSH and CDR2 LQKENI come from the germline V gene. The CDR3 is 12 amino acids. The V and J ends lost 2 bases and 5 bases respectively, with 6 bases between them. CDR3 in amino acids: CASSPSGYGYTF. The CDR3 DNA reads TGTGCCAGCTCACCATCCGGGTATGGCTACACCTTC.

The CDR3 DNA reads TGCGCCAGCAGCCAATCGGGCGGAGCCACCACAGATACGCAGTATTTT. As protein: CASSQSGGATTDTQYF. The V gene is TRBV4-1, the J gene TRBJ2-3, with D unclear. CDR3 length: 16 residues. V was pared by 2 bases and J by 2 bases, with 14 bases between. Germline lookup yields CDR1 MGHRA and CDR2 YSYEKL.

V is TRBV6-1 and J is TRBJ2-3; TRBD2 agrees at 7 bases. This CDR3 has 16 residues. In germline, CDR1 is MNHNS, CDR2 SASEGT. Trimming at V came to 2 bases and at J to 0 bases, leaving 5 bases not matched to a gene. The DNA of the CDR3 is TGTGCCAGCAGTGAACGTGGGAGGGAGAGCACAGATACGCAGTATTTT. It is translated as CASSERGRESTDTQYF.

The chain recombines TRBV16 with TRBJ2-1; D tentatively reads TRBD1 or TRBD2 (5 bases each). CDR3 length: 16 residues. The germline gives CDR1 KGHSY, CDR2 FQNENV. Trimming removed 6 bases from V and 6 bases from J, with 21 bases in between. The CDR3 region has the DNA TGTGCCAGCAGTCCAACGAGCCCGGGACGGAGCAATGAGCAGTTCTTC. Translated: CASSPTSPGRSNEQFF.

Worth noting for this clone: The sample holds other DNA sequences that translate to the same CDR3. The chain has TRBV29-1 and TRBJ1-3; 7 bases align to TRBD1. The CDR3 sequence is 13 residues long. Losses at the gene ends were 7 bases for V and 0 bases for J; bases not matched to a gene: 3. In germline, CDR1 is SQVTM, CDR2 ANQGSEA. The CDR3 region has the DNA TGCAGCGCTGGGACAGTCTCTGGAAACACCATATATTTT. This gives the protein CSAGTVSGNTIYF.

The chain links TRBV27 to TRBJ1-5, with D unresolved. Trimming took off 5 bases at V and 2 bases at J, with 13 bases between the two ends. The length of the CDR3 is 15 residues. CDR1 MNHEY and CDR2 SMNVEV come from the germline V gene (reference sequence). The CDR3 coding sequence is TGTGCCAGCAGTATTGGAGGGTCTGGCAATCAGCCCCAGCATTTT. Its translation is CASSIGGSGNQPQHF.

The rearrangement links TRBV5-1 to TRBJ1-1; D is unclear. CDR3 length equals 13 residues. Germline V gene sequence: CDR1 SGHRS, CDR2 YFSETQ. Trimming shortened V by 1 base and J by 6 bases, and 10 bases separated the two germline ends. The CDR3 is CASSLFGSSEAFF. CDR3 in DNA: TGCGCCAGCAGCTTGTTTGGGTCCTCTGAAGCTTTCTTT.

DNA for the CDR3: TGTGCCAGCAGTTTTCGGCTAGCGGGAGGGTACGAGCAGTACTTC. As protein: CASSFRLAGGYEQYF. The chain joins TRBV28 to TRBJ2-7; 12 positions agree with TRBD2. CDR3 size: 15 residues. Per germline, CDR1 MDHEN and CDR2 SYDVKM. The junction had 4 bases not matched to a gene; V was cut back by 3 bases and J by 4 bases. The full variable domain, in which reference TRBV28 and TRBJ2-7 provide the parts outside the CDR3, is DVKVTQSSRYLVKRTGEKVFLECVQDMDHENMFWYRQDPGLGLRLIYFSYDVKMKEKGDIPEGYSVSREKKERFSLILESASTNQTSMYLCASSFRLAGGYEQYFGPGTRLTVT.

The CDR3 DNA sequence: TGTGCCACACCAAGCACAGATACGCAGTATTTT. It translates to CATPSTDTQYF. V usage is TRBV6-5 and J usage is TRBJ2-3, with no clear D. In germline, CDR1 is MNHEY, CDR2 SVGAGI. There are 11 residues in the CDR3. The V gene lost 10 bases and the J gene lost 0 bases, with 5 bases spanning the gap.

The chain links TRBV5-6 to TRBJ1-3, with D possibly matching TRBD1 (6 bases). V was pared by 1 base and J by 0 bases, with 14 bases between. Germline V CDR1 and CDR2: SGHDT, YYEEEE. CDR3 length: 17 amino acids. Written as DNA, the CDR3 is TGTGCCAGCAGCTTGACGCTTCAGGGGAGCTCTGGAAACACCATATATTTT. This gives the protein CASSLTLQGSSGNTIYF.

The V gene is TRBV7-9, the J gene TRBJ1-3; no firm D call. This CDR3 comprises 16 residues. V was cut by 2 bases and J by 0 bases, with 11 bases left in between. The germline V gene encodes CDR1 SEHNR and CDR2 FQNEAQ (reference sequence). The CDR3 spells CASSLWRALSGNTIYF. In DNA, the CDR3 is TGTGCCAGCAGCTTATGGCGGGCCCTCTCTGGAAACACCATATATTTT.

This rearrangement joins TRBV5-1 to TRBJ2-7; TRBD1 aligns across 8 bases. Germline assignment: CDR1 SGHRS and CDR2 YFSETQ. Trimming cost V 0 bases and J 3 bases; bases outside gene matches: 5. This CDR3 contains 15 residues. This CDR3 reads CASSLETGGSYEQYF. The CDR3 DNA reads TGCGCCAGCAGCTTGGAAACAGGGGGAAGCTACGAGCAGTACTTC.

This sequence joins TRBV6-5 and TRBJ1-1; D not resolved. The CDR3 totals 14 residues. The germline V gene has CDR1 MNHEY and CDR2 SVGAGI. V dropped 5 bases and J dropped 1 base, with 11 bases sitting between them. CDR3 region: CASSPPGRNTEAFF. For the CDR3, the DNA is TGTGCCAGCAGTCCCCCAGGAAGGAACACTGAAGCTTTCTTT.

In its sample, this clone was seen once. The chain links TRBV5-6 to TRBJ1-5; no clear D gene. CDR1 is SGHDT, CDR2 YYEEEE, per germline. This CDR3 spans 15 amino acids. The V end lost 0 bases, the J end lost 4 bases, and 11 bases lay between the germline ends. The CDR3 DNA sequence: TGTGCCAGCAGCTTGGGGACGGGCATTAATCAGCCCCAGCATTTT. This sequence encodes CASSLGTGINQPQHF.

This chain uses TRBV7-3 with TRBJ2-1; 8 nucleotides match TRBD1. The CDR3 spans 15 residues. CDR1 and CDR2 (germline): SGHTA, FQGTGA. Trimming at V came to 1 base and at J to 9 bases, leaving 8 bases not matched to a gene. In nucleotides, the CDR3 is TGTGCCAGCAGCTTAAGGGGACAGGATCTGGGTGAGCAGTTCTTC. It encodes CASSLRGQDLGEQFF. Using reference TRBV7-3 and TRBJ2-1 for the parts outside the CDR3, the full variable domain is GAGVSQTPSNKVTEKGKYVELRCDPISGHTALYWYRQSLGQGPEFLIYFQGTGAADDSGLPNDRFFAVRPEGSVSTLKIQRTERGDSAVYLCASSLRGQDLGEQFFGPGTRLTVL.

V is TRBV25-1 and J is TRBJ2-3, with D hard to call. The CDR3 covers 14 residues. Germline CDR1 and CDR2: MGHDK and SYGVNS. V dropped 0 bases and J dropped 4 bases, with 8 bases sitting between them. The CDR3 reads CASSEYRRPDTQYF. The CDR3 region has the DNA TGTGCCAGCAGTGAATATAGAAGACCAGATACGCAGTATTTT.

This clone was recorded only once. The genes are TRBV29-1 and TRBJ1-2, with D hard to call. Germline assignment: CDR1 SQVTM and CDR2 ANQGSEA. The CDR3 totals 10 residues. Trimming took 6 bases from V and 6 from J, leaving 8 bases between them. The CDR3 sequence: CSVWEDGYTF. The CDR3 DNA reads as TGCAGCGTGTGGGAGGATGGCTACACCTTC.

The chain joins TRBV12-5 to TRBJ2-5; 9 bases agree with TRBD1. This CDR3 is 14 amino acids long. The V and J ends lost 5 bases and 4 bases, in that order; junction bases with no gene match: 5. Germline V CDR1 and CDR2: LGHNT, FRNRAP. As DNA, the CDR3 is TGTGCTAGTGGTCCCGGGACAGGGTCAGAGACCCAGTACTTC. Translating it yields CASGPGTGSETQYF.

The J gene is TRBJ2-5, the V gene TRBV27; TRBD2 matches 10 bases. The DNA matches TRBJ2-7 better at its end, which makes the J call doubtful. Germline values: CDR1 MNHEY, CDR2 SMNVEV (reference sequence). CDR3 size: 16 residues. Here the CDR3 reads CASSLAAAGGPYEQYF. In nucleotides, the CDR3 is TGTGCCAGCAGCCTCGCAGCAGCGGGAGGGCCCTACGAGCAGTACTTC.

This chain connects TRBV7-9 to TRBJ2-5, with 12 bases that match TRBD2. Trimming removed 1 base from V and 5 bases from J; junction bases left unmatched: 2. The CDR3 runs 15 residues. The germline V gene has CDR1 SEHNR and CDR2 FQNEAQ (reference sequence). CDR3 in amino acids: CASSLGLAGVETQYF. In nucleotides, the CDR3 is TGTGCCAGCAGCTTAGGACTAGCGGGGGTTGAGACCCAGTACTTC.

J is TRBJ1-5 and V is TRBV11-2; D ambiguous. Between the trimmed V and J ends, which lost 3 bases and 5 bases, there was a span of 8 bases. This CDR3 spans 13 amino acids. Germline assignment: CDR1 SGHAT and CDR2 FQNNGV. For the CDR3, the DNA is TGTGCCAGCAGCTTGAGTGGGGATCAGCCCCAGCATTTT. Its translation is CASSLSGDQPQHF.

The chain recombines TRBV7-2 with TRBJ2-3; 9 bases fit TRBD2. After removal of 9 bases from V and 1 base from J, the junction contained 11 bases not matched to a gene. Germline lookup yields CDR1 SGHTA and CDR2 FQGNSA. This CDR3 is built from 16 residues. CDR3 sequence (DNA): TGTGCCAGTACGATTGTAGCGGGAGTGGGCACAGATACGCAGTATTTT. Translated: CASTIVAGVGTDTQYF. The full variable domain, with the rest looked up from reference TRBV7-2 and TRBJ2-3, is GAGVSQSPSNKVTEKGKDVELRCDPISGHTALYWYRQSLGQGLEFLIYFQGNSAPDKSGLPSDRFSAERTGGSVSTLTIQRTQQEDSAVYLCASTIVAGVGTDTQYFGPGTRLTVL.

The chain joins TRBV7-2 to TRBJ2-7, with 9 bases that match TRBD1. CDR3 length equals 14 residues. Germline-derived CDR1 and CDR2 are SGHTA and FQGNSA. V dropped 3 bases and J dropped 4; count of bases not matched to a gene: 4. The chain's CDR3 is CASSFTGGRYEQYF. DNA for the CDR3: TGTGCCAGCAGCTTCACAGGGGGCAGGTACGAGCAGTACTTC.

This chain connects TRBV29-1 to TRBJ2-1; no clear D gene. Germline-derived CDR1 and CDR2 are SQVTM and ANQGSEA. This CDR3 has 11 amino acids. V was shortened by 1 base and J by 10 bases, with 8 bases between the two germline ends. The CDR3 loop is CSVEGFLEQFF. The CDR3 DNA sequence: TGCAGCGTTGAAGGATTTTTGGAGCAGTTCTTC.

In DNA form, the CDR3 reads TGCGCCAGCAGCTCTGGGACTAGCGGGAGAAACGAGCAGTACTTC. This gives the protein CASSSGTSGRNEQYF. The rearrangement uses TRBV4-3 and TRBJ2-7; 14 bases are a match to TRBD2. This CDR3 is built from 15 residues. Per the germline V gene, CDR1 is LGHNA and CDR2 is YSLEER. V trimming: 5 bases; J trimming: 5 bases; junction bases outside the gene matches: 5.

The V gene is TRBV28, the J gene TRBJ1-5; the D is unclear. Trimming took off 7 bases at V and 2 bases at J, with 12 bases between the two ends. Germline V gene data show CDR1 as MDHEN and CDR2 as SYDVKM. CDR3 size: 14 residues. CDR3 DNA sequence: TGTGCCAGCACCCGGAGGCAGGGCAATCAGCCCCAGCATTTT. It is translated as CASTRRQGNQPQHF. The variable domain in full, with the rest retrieved from reference TRBV28 and TRBJ1-5, is DVKVTQSSRYLVKRTGEKVFLECVQDMDHENMFWYRQDPGLGLRLIYFSYDVKMKEKGDIPEGYSVSREKKERFSLILESASTNQTSMYLCASTRRQGNQPQHFGDGTRLSIL.

The gene calls are TRBV5-1 and TRBJ2-5; 10 positions match TRBD2. The J call is in doubt because the DNA end fits TRBJ2-7 better. The CDR3 runs 14 residues. Germline CDR1 reads SGHRS; CDR2 reads YFSETQ. The CDR3 spells CASSFGPSGSEQYF. In nucleotides, the CDR3 is TGCGCCAGCAGCTTTGGGCCTAGCGGGAGCGAGCAGTACTTC.

The chain employs TRBV6-5 and TRBJ1-5; a possible D gene is TRBD1 (5 bases). V dropped 5 bases and J dropped 5 bases, with 13 bases sitting between them. The CDR3 is 14 amino acids. The germline V gene has CDR1 MNHEY and CDR2 SVGAGI. For the CDR3, the DNA is TGTGCCAGCAGTCCTCTGGGGACTCATCAGCCCCAGCATTTT. Translation gives CASSPLGTHQPQHF.